Below are 13 T cell receptor beta chains sequenced from a single sample in a study of blood T cells in healthy people across ages. Using a J-beta primer mix together with a sample-barcoded 5' primer, a second PCR was run for about 6 to 12 cycles. MiXCR, run by TCRdb on the 5' RACE reads, gives a single entry per CDR3 protein. The data show more than 800,000 distinct CDR3 sequences, with 29% seen just once and roughly 17% held by the top ten. The sample taken for sequencing was blood. Receptors were obtained from a woman older than 75 in good health.

CDR3 nucleotides: TGTGCCAGCGGAGACAGGGGGAACACTGAAGCTTTCTTT. This gives the protein CASGDRGNTEAFF. This sequence joins TRBV6-1 and TRBJ1-1; 8 bases are a match to TRBD1. The germline V gene encodes CDR1 MNHNS and CDR2 SASEGT. V shed 8 bases, J shed 1 base, and the junction held 3 bases outside the gene matches. CDR3 length: 13 amino acids.

The chain is built from TRBV29-1 and TRBJ2-5; 7 bases are shared with TRBD2. After removal of 6 bases from V and 3 bases from J, the junction contained 7 bases not matched to a gene. This CDR3 spans 13 amino acids. The germline V gene encodes CDR1 SQVTM and CDR2 ANQGSEA. CDR3 in amino acids: CSVERLAEETQYF. The CDR3 DNA follows: TGCAGCGTCGAGCGACTAGCAGAAGAGACCCAGTACTTC.

In its sample, this clonotype was seen many times. The gene calls are TRBV6-5 and TRBJ2-3; D uncertain. The CDR3 covers 15 residues. Deletions cut 2 bases from V and 1 base from J, with 10 bases between. Germline values: CDR1 MNHEY, CDR2 SVGAGI. CDR3: CASSYGARRTDTQYF. CDR3 in DNA: TGTGCCAGCAGTTACGGCGCTAGGCGCACAGATACGCAGTATTTT.

The table lists this clonotype with many counts. The rearrangement joins TRBV7-2 to TRBJ1-5, with D maybe TRBD1 (5 bases). This CDR3 has 15 residues. Trimming cost V 4 bases and J 3 bases, with 13 bases left between them. CDR1 and CDR2 from the germline V gene are SGHTA and FQGNSA. Here the CDR3 reads CASSSTWGNNQPQHF. In nucleotides, the CDR3 is TGTGCCAGCAGCTCAACTTGGGGGAACAATCAGCCCCAGCATTTT.

Notes on this clonotype: This sequence may be a read error, since a much larger clone differs from it by one base. The chain joins TRBV5-6 to TRBJ2-1; a possible D gene is TRBD2 (5 bases). Per the germline V gene, CDR1 is SGHDT and CDR2 is YYEEEE. V lost 1 base to trimming and J lost 8 bases, with 19 bases between them. The CDR3 is made up of 16 amino acids. The DNA of the CDR3 is TGTGCCAGCAGCTTGAATACCGGGCCCCCCGGGGATGAGCAGTTCTTC. Amino acid sequence: CASSLNTGPPGDEQFF.

Worth noting for this clonotype: A single base separates this from a much larger clone, so it may be a read error. V is TRBV6-2 or TRBV6-3 and J is TRBJ1-2; 7 bases align to TRBD1. This CDR3 has 15 amino acids. Germline V lookup: CDR1 MNHEY, CDR2 SVGEGT. CDR3 DNA: TGTGCCGGCAGACGCCGGGACAGTCGGACCTATGGCTACACCTTC. This gives the protein CAGRRRDSRTYGYTF.

For this clonotype: A much larger clone differs by one base, so this may be a read error. The chain recombines TRBV25-1 with TRBJ2-5; 7 nucleotides match TRBD1. Germline V gives CDR1 MGHDK, CDR2 SYGVNS. The CDR3 consists of 15 residues. As DNA, the CDR3 is TGTGCCTGCAGTGGCCGAGGGGGCTCGGGAGAGACCCAGTACTTC. Translation: CACSGRGGSGETQYF.

This clonotype was seen a handful of times. The rearrangement joins TRBV20-1 to TRBJ1-1, with D perhaps matching TRBD1 (6 bases). CDR3 length equals 14 residues. CDR1 DFQATT and CDR2 SNEGSKA come from the germline V gene (reference sequence). The V end was cut by 1 base, the J end by 0 bases, with 9 bases between. The CDR3 is CSARADRMNTEAFF. The CDR3 region has the DNA TGCAGTGCTAGAGCGGACAGAATGAACACTGAAGCTTTCTTT.

This chain connects TRBV6-6 to TRBJ1-1, with TRBD1 matching over 8 bases. J gave up 5 bases and V 6 bases, and 11 bases lay outside the gene matches. This CDR3 has 15 residues. CDR1 MNHNY and CDR2 SVGAGI come from the germline V gene (reference sequence). CDR3 in DNA: TGTGCCAGCAGAGGACAGGGTGTGGGGGGAACTGAAGCTTTCTTT. Translated, it gives CASRGQGVGGTEAFF.

This clonotype appeared many times. The CDR3 loop reads CASKVGGPGETQYF. The CDR3 nucleotides are TGTGCCAGCAAAGTAGGGGGCCCGGGGGAGACCCAGTACTTC. The chain employs TRBV11-2 and TRBJ2-5; the match to TRBD1 covers 7 bases. Per the germline V gene, CDR1 is SGHAT and CDR2 is FQNNGV. Unmatched junction bases numbered 10, after V lost 7 bases and J lost 5 bases. The CDR3 has 14 amino acids.

On this clonotype: With a much larger clone just one base away, this may be a read error. The chain carries TRBV6-5 and TRBJ2-7; no reliable D call. With 0 bases removed from V and 4 bases from J, the gap between germline ends came to 16 bases. This CDR3 spans 16 amino acids. CDR1 is MNHEY and CDR2 is SVGAGI in the germline V gene. The CDR3 DNA reads as TGTGCCAGCAGTTACTCGGCCCTAGTGGAAAATTACGAGCAGTACTTC. Protein product: CASSYSALVENYEQYF.

This clonotype showed up many times. The J gene is TRBJ2-7, the V gene TRBV20-1; 12 bases map to TRBD2. The germline V gene encodes CDR1 DFQATT and CDR2 SNEGSKA (reference sequence). The J segment lost 2 bases and the V segment lost 6 bases, leaving 5 bases of the junction unmatched. The CDR3 extends over 14 amino acids. CDR3 sequence (DNA): TGCAGTGCCCCATCTAGCGGGGGGGCCTACGAGCAGTACTTC. Protein sequence: CSAPSSGGAYEQYF.

This clonotype appeared a few times. The rearrangement links TRBV30 to TRBJ1-4, with a possible D match to TRBD1 (6 bases). Trimming took 5 bases from V and 4 from J, leaving 11 bases between them. The CDR3 sequence is 13 residues long. CDR1 and CDR2 (germline): GTSNPN, SVGIG (reference sequence). This chain's CDR3 is CAWAGQLNEKLFF. CDR3 in DNA: TGTGCCTGGGCCGGACAGCTTAATGAAAAACTGTTTTTT.